The T cell receptor (beta chain) described here comes from a study of vaccination and CD4 T cells after COVID-19. On the study more broadly: Convalescent patients gave post-COVID blood a median about 100 days post-diagnosis, range 35 to 161. Overlapping spike peptides served as the stimulus for the cells. These peptides came from SARS-CoV-2 and from the common cold coronaviruses HCoV-NL63, HCoV-OC43 and HCoV-229E. The study collected post-vaccine samples a median about 72 days after dose two, with a range of 14 to 241.

As to time point: late sampling 161 to 241 days after vaccination in a few convalescent patients. The treatment here: roughly nine-day PBMC culture with coronavirus spike peptide pools or control peptides (ViraFEST assay). With 8.5 to 10 ug/ml peptide pools and approximately 10 IU/ml IL-2, PBMCs were cultured at a few million per well. At the Johns Hopkins FTIC core, DNA taken from cultured CD4+ T cells was sequenced by way of the Oncomine TCR Beta short-read assay. TCRdb fed the PCR reads into MiXCR, producing one record per CDR3 protein. Of approximately 22,000 distinct CDR3 sequences in the sample, approximately 32% were seen once. To note about this clonotype: Its target is unknown.

The source was CD4+ T cells from blood, cultured in vitro, collected about 7 months after SARS-CoV-2 vaccination. This TCR was sampled from a human donor who had recovered from COVID-19.

The CDR3 sequence is CSALDPDSGNTIYF. The CDR3 region has the DNA TGCAGTGCTCTCGACCCAGACTCTGGAAACACCATATATTTT. The V gene is TRBV20-1, the J gene TRBJ1-3; no reliable D call. V was cut by 5 bases and J by 0 bases, with 11 bases left in between. Per germline, CDR1 DFQATT and CDR2 SNEGSKA (reference sequence). CDR3 length: 14 residues.